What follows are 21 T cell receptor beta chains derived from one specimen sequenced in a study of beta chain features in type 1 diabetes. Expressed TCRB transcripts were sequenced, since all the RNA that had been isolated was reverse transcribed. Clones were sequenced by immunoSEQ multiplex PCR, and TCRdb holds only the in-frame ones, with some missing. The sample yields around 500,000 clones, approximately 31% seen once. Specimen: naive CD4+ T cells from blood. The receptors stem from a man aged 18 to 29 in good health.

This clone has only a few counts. DNA of the CDR3: TGCAGCGTTGAAGCGACTGCTTCCGCAGATACGCAGTATTTT. Amino acids: CSVEATASADTQYF. The V and J genes are TRBV29-1 and TRBJ2-3; the D is unclear. The germline gives CDR1 SQVTM, CDR2 ANQGSEA. The CDR3 is made up of 14 amino acids. The V end was cut by 1 base, the J end by 4 bases, with 12 bases between.

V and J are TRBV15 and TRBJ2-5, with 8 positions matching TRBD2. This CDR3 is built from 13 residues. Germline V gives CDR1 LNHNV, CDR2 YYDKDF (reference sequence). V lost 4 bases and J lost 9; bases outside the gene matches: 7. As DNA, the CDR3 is TGTGCCACCAGCATAGAGCGGGAGTCGGCCCAGTACTTC. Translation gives CATSIERESAQYF.

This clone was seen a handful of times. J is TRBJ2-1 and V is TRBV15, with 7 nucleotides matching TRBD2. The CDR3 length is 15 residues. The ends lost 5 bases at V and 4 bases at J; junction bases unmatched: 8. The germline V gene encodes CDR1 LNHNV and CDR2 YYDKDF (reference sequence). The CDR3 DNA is TGTGCCACCAGCTCCTCTAGCGGAGATTACAATGAGCAGTTCTTC. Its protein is CATSSSSGDYNEQFF.

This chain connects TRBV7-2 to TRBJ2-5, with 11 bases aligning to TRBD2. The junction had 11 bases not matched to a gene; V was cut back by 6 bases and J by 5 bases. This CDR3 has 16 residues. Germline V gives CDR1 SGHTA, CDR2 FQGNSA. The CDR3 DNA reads TGTGCCAGCAGACGAACTAGCGGGAGCATATCGGAGACCCAGTACTTC. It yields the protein CASRRTSGSISETQYF.

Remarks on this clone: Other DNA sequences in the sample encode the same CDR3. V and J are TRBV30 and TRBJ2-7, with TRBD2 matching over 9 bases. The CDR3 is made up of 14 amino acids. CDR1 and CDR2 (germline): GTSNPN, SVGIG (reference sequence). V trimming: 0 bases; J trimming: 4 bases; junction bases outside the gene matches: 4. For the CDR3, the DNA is TGTGCCTGGAGTGTACGTCTAGCGGGGTACGAGCAGTACTTC. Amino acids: CAWSVRLAGYEQYF. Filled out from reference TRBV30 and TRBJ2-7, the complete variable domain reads SQTIHQWPATLVQPVGSPLSLECTVEGTSNPNLYWYRQAAGRGLQLLFYSVGIGQISSEVPQNLSASRPQDRQFILSSKKLLLSDSGFYLCAWSVRLAGYEQYFGPGTRLTVT.

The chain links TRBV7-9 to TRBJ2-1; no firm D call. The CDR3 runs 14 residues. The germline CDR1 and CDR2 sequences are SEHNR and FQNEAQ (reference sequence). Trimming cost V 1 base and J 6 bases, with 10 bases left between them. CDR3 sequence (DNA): TGTGCCAGCAGCTTAGGCACGGTGACCAATGAGCAGTTCTTC. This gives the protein CASSLGTVTNEQFF.

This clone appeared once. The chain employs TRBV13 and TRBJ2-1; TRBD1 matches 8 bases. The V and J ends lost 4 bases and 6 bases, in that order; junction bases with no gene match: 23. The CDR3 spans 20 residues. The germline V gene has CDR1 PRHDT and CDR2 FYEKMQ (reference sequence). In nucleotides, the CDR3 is TGTGCCAGCAGCTCCGAGAACCACGGGACAGGCGCATTGGGGATCAATGAGCAGTTCTTC. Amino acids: CASSSENHGTGALGINEQFF.

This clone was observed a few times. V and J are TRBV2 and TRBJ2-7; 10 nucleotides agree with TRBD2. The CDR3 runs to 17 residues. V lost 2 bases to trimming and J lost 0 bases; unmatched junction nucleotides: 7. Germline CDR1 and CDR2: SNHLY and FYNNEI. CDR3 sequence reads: CASSEYLAGAISYEQYF. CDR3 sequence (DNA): TGTGCCAGCAGTGAATACCTAGCGGGAGCGATCTCCTACGAGCAGTACTTC.

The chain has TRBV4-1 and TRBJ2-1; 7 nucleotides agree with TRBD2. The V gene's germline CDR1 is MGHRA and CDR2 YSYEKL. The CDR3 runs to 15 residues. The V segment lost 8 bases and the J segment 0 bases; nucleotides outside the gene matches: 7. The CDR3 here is CASGRLANSYNEQFF. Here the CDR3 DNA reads TGCGCCAGCGGACGACTAGCAAACTCCTACAATGAGCAGTTCTTC.

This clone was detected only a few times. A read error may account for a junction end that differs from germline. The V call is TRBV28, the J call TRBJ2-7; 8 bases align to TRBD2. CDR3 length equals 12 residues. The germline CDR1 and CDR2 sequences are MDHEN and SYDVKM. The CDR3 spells CASRLPSGRPNF. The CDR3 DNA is TGTGCCAGCAGACTACCTAGCGGGCGGCCCAATTTC.

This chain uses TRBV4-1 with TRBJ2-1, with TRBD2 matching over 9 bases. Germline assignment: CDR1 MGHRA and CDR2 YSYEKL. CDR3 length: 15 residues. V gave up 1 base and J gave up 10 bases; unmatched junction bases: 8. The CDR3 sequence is CASSQGPSGVTEQFF. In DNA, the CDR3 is TGCGCCAGCAGCCAAGGTCCTAGCGGGGTTACCGAGCAGTTCTTC.

As DNA, the CDR3 is TGTGCCTGGAGTGGCAGGGGGGCGGAGACCCAGTACTTC. Protein sequence: CAWSGRGAETQYF. The V gene is TRBV30, the J gene TRBJ2-5, with a possible D match to TRBD1 (7 bases). Looked up from germline, CDR1 is GTSNPN and CDR2 is SVGIG (reference sequence). The length of the CDR3 is 13 residues. The germline V and J ends were trimmed by 1 base and 5 bases, with 11 bases remaining between them.

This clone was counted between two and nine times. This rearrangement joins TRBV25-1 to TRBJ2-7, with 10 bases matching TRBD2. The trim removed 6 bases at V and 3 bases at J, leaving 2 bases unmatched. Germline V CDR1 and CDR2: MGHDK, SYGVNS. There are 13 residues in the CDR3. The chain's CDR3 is CASRASGSYEQYF. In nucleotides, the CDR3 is TGTGCCAGCAGAGCTAGCGGGAGCTACGAGCAGTACTTC.

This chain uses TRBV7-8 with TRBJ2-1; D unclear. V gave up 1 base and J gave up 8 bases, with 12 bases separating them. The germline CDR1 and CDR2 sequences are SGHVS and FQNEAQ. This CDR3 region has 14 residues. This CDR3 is CASSLGLGRYEQFF. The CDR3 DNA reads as TGTGCCAGCAGCTTAGGTCTCGGCCGCTATGAGCAGTTCTTC.

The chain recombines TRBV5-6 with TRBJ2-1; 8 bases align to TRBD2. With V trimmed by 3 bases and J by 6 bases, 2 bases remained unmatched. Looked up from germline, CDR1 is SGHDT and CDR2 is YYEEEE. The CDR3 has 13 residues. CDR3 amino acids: CASSSAGGNEQFF. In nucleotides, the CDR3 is TGTGCCAGCAGCTCCGCGGGGGGCAATGAGCAGTTCTTC.

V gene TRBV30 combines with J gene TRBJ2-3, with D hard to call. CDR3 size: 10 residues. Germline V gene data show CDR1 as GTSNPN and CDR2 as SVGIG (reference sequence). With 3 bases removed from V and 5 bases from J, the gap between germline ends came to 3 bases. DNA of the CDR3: TGTGCCTGGAGAGGAGATACGCAGTATTTT. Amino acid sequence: CAWRGDTQYF.

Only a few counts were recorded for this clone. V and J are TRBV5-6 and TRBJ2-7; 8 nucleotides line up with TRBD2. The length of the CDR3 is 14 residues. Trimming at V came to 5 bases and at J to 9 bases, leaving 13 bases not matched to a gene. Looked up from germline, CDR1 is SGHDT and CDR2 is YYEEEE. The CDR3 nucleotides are TGTGCCAGCAGAGCTGCGGGAGGATTGATAGGGCAGTACTTC. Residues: CASRAAGGLIGQYF.

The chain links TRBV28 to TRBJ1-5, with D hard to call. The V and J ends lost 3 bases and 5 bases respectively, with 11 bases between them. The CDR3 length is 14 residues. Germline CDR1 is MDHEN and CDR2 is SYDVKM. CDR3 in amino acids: CASSFRTFDQPQHF. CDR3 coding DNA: TGTGCCAGCAGTTTTAGGACCTTCGATCAGCCCCAGCATTTT.

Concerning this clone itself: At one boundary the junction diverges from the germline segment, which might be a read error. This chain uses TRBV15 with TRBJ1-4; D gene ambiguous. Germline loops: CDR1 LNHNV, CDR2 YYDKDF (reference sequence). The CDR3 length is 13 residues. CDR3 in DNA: TGTGCCACCAGCAGAGGGACGGAGCTGAGGACCGTTTTT. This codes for CATSRGTELRTVF.

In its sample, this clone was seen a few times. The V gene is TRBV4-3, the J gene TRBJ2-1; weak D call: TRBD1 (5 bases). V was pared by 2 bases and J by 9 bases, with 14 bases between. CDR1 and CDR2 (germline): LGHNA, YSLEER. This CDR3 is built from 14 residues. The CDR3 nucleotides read TGCGCCAGCAGCCAAAATCCAGGGATTACTGAGCAGTTCTTC. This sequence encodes CASSQNPGITEQFF.

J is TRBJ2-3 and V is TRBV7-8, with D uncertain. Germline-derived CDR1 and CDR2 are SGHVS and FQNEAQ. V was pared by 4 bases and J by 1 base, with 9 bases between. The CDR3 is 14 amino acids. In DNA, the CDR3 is TGTGCCAGCAGCTCCCCCGGAGGCACAGATACGCAGTATTTT. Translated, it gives CASSSPGGTDTQYF.